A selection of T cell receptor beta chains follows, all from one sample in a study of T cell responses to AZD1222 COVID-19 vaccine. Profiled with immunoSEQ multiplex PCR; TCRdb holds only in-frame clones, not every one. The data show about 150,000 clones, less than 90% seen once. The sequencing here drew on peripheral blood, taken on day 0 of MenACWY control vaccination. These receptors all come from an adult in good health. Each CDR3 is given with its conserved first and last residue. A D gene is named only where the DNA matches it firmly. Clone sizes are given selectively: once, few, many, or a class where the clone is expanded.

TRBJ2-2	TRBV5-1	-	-	CASSPGLAVTFGELFF	-
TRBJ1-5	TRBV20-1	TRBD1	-	CSASNRGRDQPQHF	TGCAGTGCTAGTAACAGGGGGCGTGATCAGCCCCAGCATTTT
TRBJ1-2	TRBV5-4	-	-	CASSLGQINYGYTF	TGTGCCAGCAGCTTAGGACAGATTAACTATGGCTACACCTTC
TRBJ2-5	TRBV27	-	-	CASSPSKRPQYF	TGTGCCAGCAGTCCCTCTAAGAGACCCCAGTACTTC
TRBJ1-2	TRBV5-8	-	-	CASSFASGGYGYTF	TGTGCCAGCAGCTTCGCCTCGGGAGGGTATGGCTACACCTTC
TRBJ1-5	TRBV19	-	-	CASSDGSNQPQHF	TGTGCCAGTAGTGATGGTAGCAATCAGCCCCAGCATTTT
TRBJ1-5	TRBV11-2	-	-	CASSSTENGFYSNQPQHF	TGTGCCAGCAGCTCAACAGAGAACGGCTTTTATAGCAATCAGCCCCAGCATTTT
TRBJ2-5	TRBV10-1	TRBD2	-	CASSTVAGAPKETQYF	TGCGCCAGCAGCACCGTAGCGGGGGCTCCAAAAGAGACCCAGTACTTC
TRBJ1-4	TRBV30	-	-	CAWSTGTSEEKLFF	TGTGCCTGGAGTACCGGGACCTCCGAGGAAAAACTGTTTTTT
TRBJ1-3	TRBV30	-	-	CAWSGYFAGNTIYF	TGTGCCTGGAGTGGATATTTCGCTGGAAACACCATATATTTT
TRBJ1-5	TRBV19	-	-	CASSMDRYQPQHF	TGTGCCAGTAGTATGGACAGATATCAGCCCCAGCATTTT
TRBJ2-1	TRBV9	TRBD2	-	CASSVRLAGGYEQFF	TGTGCCAGCAGCGTCCGACTAGCGGGAGGCTATGAGCAGTTCTTC
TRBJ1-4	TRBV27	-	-	CASSFGGFTEKLFF	TGTGCCAGCAGTTTCGGGGGCTTCACTGAAAAACTGTTTTTT
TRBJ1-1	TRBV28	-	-	CASSWEGDTEAFF	TGTGCCAGCAGTTGGGAAGGGGACACTGAAGCTTTCTTT
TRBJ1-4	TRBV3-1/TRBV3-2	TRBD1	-	CASSHRQGRNEKLFF	TGTGCCAGCAGCCACCGACAGGGTAGAAATGAAAAACTGTTTTTT
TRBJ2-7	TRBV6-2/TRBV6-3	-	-	CASSRGGQTYEQYF	TGTGCCAGCAGTCGCGGGGGACAGACCTACGAGCAGTACTTC
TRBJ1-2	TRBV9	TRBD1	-	CASSQGGLWGYTF	TGTGCCAGCAGCCAGGGGGGCCTTTGGGGCTACACCTTC
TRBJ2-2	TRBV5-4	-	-	CASSLGGENTGELFF	TGTGCCAGCAGCCTAGGGGGAGAGAACACCGGGGAGCTGTTTTTT
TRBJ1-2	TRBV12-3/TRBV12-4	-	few	CASSHGSNYGYTF	TGTGCCAGCAGTCACGGGAGTAACTATGGCTACACCTTC
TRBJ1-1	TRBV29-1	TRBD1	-	CSARPRGRLNTEAFF	TGCAGCGCCCGGCCCAGGGGGCGGCTAAACACTGAAGCTTTCTTT
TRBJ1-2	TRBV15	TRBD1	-	CATSRELQGGNYGYTF	TGTGCCACCAGCAGAGAATTGCAGGGGGGGAACTATGGCTACACCTTC
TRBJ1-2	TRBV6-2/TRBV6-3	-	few	CASSYAPGTPAGYTF	TGTGCCAGCAGTTACGCCCCCGGGACGCCTGCGGGCTACACCTTC
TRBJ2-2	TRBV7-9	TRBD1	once	CASRRTGDNTGELFF	TGTGCCAGCAGGCGGACAGGGGACAACACCGGGGAGCTGTTTTTT
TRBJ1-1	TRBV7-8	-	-	CASSFSWTVNTEAFF	TGTGCCAGCAGCTTCTCTTGGACAGTCAACACTGAAGCTTTCTTT
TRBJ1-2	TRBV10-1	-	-	CASRGGTGKSGKRKDKNGYTF	TGCGCCAGCAGGGGCGGGACTGGGAAGTCGGGCAAGAGAAAAGACAAAAATGGCTACACCTTC
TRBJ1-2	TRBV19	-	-	CASSIDSTVNYGYTF	TGTGCCAGTAGTATAGACTCTACTGTGAACTATGGCTACACCTTC
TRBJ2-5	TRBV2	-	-	CASSDIGQETQYF	TGTGCCAGCAGTGATATAGGCCAAGAGACCCAGTACTTC
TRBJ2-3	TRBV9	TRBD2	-	CASSVALAGGPTDTQYF	TGTGCCAGCAGCGTAGCCCTAGCGGGGGGCCCCACGGATACGCAGTATTTT
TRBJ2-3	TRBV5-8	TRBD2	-	CASSKTSGGTDTQYF	TGTGCCAGCAGCAAGACTAGCGGGGGAACAGATACGCAGTATTTT
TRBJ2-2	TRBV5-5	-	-	CASSLGLAEVRTGELFF	TGTGCCAGCAGCTTGGGGCTAGCAGAAGTTAGAACCGGGGAGCTGTTTTTT
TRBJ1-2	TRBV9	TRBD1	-	CASSRSPQGARYTF	TGTGCCAGCTCCCGCAGCCCACAGGGGGCCCGGTACACCTTC
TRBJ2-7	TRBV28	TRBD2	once	CASSSPGGGYEQYF	TGTGCCAGCAGTTCCCCGGGAGGGGGGTACGAGCAGTACTTC
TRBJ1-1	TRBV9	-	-	CASSVDGTSGAEAFF	TGTGCCAGCAGCGTAGATGGCACGAGTGGAGCTGAAGCTTTCTTT
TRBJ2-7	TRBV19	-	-	CASSISWDVSYEQYF	TGTGCCAGTAGTATTAGTTGGGACGTCTCCTACGAGCAGTACTTC
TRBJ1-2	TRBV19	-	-	CASSIDQQNYGYTF	TGTGCCAGTAGTATAGATCAGCAGAACTATGGCTACACCTTC
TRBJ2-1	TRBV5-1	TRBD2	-	CASSSSLAGGQNEQFF	TGCGCCAGCAGCTCCAGTCTAGCGGGGGGGCAAAATGAGCAGTTCTTC
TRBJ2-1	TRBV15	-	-	CATSSVLVGYEQFF	TGTGCCACCAGCAGCGTTCTAGTGGGCTATGAGCAGTTCTTC
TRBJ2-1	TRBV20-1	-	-	CSAQDTPKQFF	TGCAGTGCCCAAGATACTCCCAAGCAGTTCTTC
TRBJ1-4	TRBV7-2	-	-	CASRAASNEKLFF	TGTGCCAGCAGGGCCGCCTCTAATGAAAAACTGTTTTTT
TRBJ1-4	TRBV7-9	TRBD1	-	CASSDLRGLELFF	TGTGCCAGCAGCGATCTCAGGGGGTTAGAACTGTTTTTT
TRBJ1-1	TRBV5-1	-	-	CASSLAAGDKDTEAFF	TGCGCCAGCAGCTTGGCCGCAGGGGATAAGGACACTGAAGCTTTCTTT
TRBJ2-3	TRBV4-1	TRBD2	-	CASSHAGLAGGPRIADTQYF	TGCGCCAGCAGCCATGCGGGACTAGCGGGGGGGCCGAGGATTGCAGATACGCAGTATTTT
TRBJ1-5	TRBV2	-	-	CATRGDSNQPQHF	TGTGCCACCCGGGGGGATAGCAATCAGCCCCAGCATTTT
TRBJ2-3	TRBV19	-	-	CASSIGGADTQYF	TGTGCCAGTAGTATAGGTGGTGCAGATACGCAGTATTTT
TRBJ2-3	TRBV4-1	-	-	CASSQETGYTDTQYF	TGCGCCAGCAGCCAAGAAACCGGCTACACAGATACGCAGTATTTT
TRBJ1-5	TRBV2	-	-	CASSARYRVGQPQHF	TGTGCCAGCAGTGCCCGTTACAGGGTAGGGCAGCCCCAGCATTTT
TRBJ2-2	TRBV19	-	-	CASSIARGAGELFF	TGTGCCAGTAGTATAGCTCGGGGTGCCGGGGAGCTGTTTTTT
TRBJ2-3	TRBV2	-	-	CASTGWADTQYF	TGTGCCAGTACGGGCTGGGCAGATACGCAGTATTTT
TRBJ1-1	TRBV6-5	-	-	CASSPYGSGDTEAFF	TGTGCCAGCAGCCCCTACGGCTCAGGGGACACTGAAGCTTTCTTT
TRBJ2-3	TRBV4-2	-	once	CASSQENRGEGQDTQYF	TGTGCCAGCAGCCAAGAGAATCGCGGAGAGGGTCAGGATACGCAGTATTTT
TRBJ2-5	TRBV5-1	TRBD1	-	CASSLGAGGDETQYF	TGCGCCAGCAGCTTGGGGGCAGGGGGCGACGAGACCCAGTACTTC
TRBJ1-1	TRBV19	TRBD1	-	CASSQQGGTEAFF	TGTGCCAGTAGTCAGCAGGGGGGCACTGAAGCTTTCTTT
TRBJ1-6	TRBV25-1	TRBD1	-	CASSAQGALGISPLHF	TGTGCCAGCAGTGCGCAGGGGGCGCTCGGAATTTCACCCCTCCACTTT
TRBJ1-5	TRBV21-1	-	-	CASSKSPFQHF	TGTGCCAGCAGCAAGAGCCCCTTCCAGCATTTT
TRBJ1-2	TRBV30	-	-	CAWMNRADYGYTF	TGTGCCTGGATGAACAGGGCGGACTATGGCTACACCTTC
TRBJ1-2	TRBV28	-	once	CASGRLRDISLDGYTF	TGTGCCAGCGGACGCCTCCGGGACATATCATTAGATGGCTACACCTTC
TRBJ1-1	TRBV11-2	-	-	CASSSAVVNTEAFF	TGTGCCAGCAGCTCGGCAGTTGTTAACACTGAAGCTTTCTTT
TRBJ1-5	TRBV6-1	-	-	CASSEAGQGSNQPQHF	TGTGCCAGCAGTGAAGCCGGGCAGGGGAGCAATCAGCCCCAGCATTTT
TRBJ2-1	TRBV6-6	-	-	CASSFAPGTNEQFF	TGTGCCAGCAGTTTTGCGCCGGGGACCAATGAGCAGTTCTTC